This entry lists 21 T cell receptor beta chains sequenced from one sample in a study of blood T cell repertoires in COVID-19. Repertoires were generated with immunoSEQ multiplex PCR, while TCRdb's copy carries only in-frame clones and drops some. The data contain some 290,000 clones, 90% of them seen just once; the ten biggest clones take up 2.9%. The specimen sequenced was peripheral blood. Source of these receptors: a woman between 25 and 40 years old with COVID-19, enrolled during active disease.

V and J are TRBV24-1 and TRBJ2-1; 8 bases are shared with TRBD1. The CDR3 is 16 amino acids. Per germline, CDR1 KGHDR and CDR2 SFDVKD. With V trimmed by 2 bases and J by 6 bases, 8 bases remained unmatched. CDR3 amino acids: CATSDYTGGMSNEQFF. The DNA of the CDR3 is TGTGCCACCAGTGATTATACAGGGGGGATGAGCAATGAGCAGTTCTTC.

J is TRBJ2-2 and V is TRBV14; 8 bases fit TRBD1. This CDR3 is built from 16 residues. V trimming: 1 base; J trimming: 3 bases; junction bases outside the gene matches: 4. Germline loops: CDR1 SGHDN, CDR2 FVKESK. Here the CDR3 DNA reads TGTGCCAGCAGCCAAGGCAGGGGGCGAGACACCGGGGAGCTGTTTTTT. Translating gives CASSQGRGRDTGELFF. Looking up the rest from reference TRBV14 and TRBJ2-2 gives the full variable domain: EAGVTQFPSHSVIEKGQTVTLRCDPISGHDNLYWYRRVMGKEIKFLLHFVKESKQDESGMPNNRFLAERTGGTYSTLKVQPAELEDSGVYFCASSQGRGRDTGELFFGEGSRLTVL.

For this clone: Other DNA sequences of this sample code for an identical CDR3. The CDR3 nucleotides read TGTGCCTGGAGCGGCGGTTCTAACACTGAAGCTTTCTTT. Translated: CAWSGGSNTEAFF. The chain joins TRBV30 to TRBJ1-1; D call uncertain. The CDR3 consists of 13 residues. Trimming stripped 3 bases from V and 2 bases from J, with 10 bases between. Germline lookup yields CDR1 GTSNPN and CDR2 SVGIG (reference sequence).

V gene TRBV28 combines with J gene TRBJ1-5, with D possibly being TRBD1 (6 bases). V was pared by 5 bases and J by 0 bases, with 14 bases between. CDR3 length: 16 amino acids. In germline, CDR1 is MDHEN, CDR2 SYDVKM. DNA for the CDR3: TGTGCCAGCAGTCCAGGGGTATGGGGTAGCAATCAGCCCCAGCATTTT. Translated, it gives CASSPGVWGSNQPQHF.

J is TRBJ2-3 and V is TRBV9, with D possibly being TRBD2 (6 bases). V dropped 0 bases and J dropped 0 bases, with 11 bases sitting between them. The CDR3 loop spans 16 amino acids. The germline CDR1 and CDR2 sequences are SGDLS and YYNGEE. In nucleotides, the CDR3 is TGTGCCAGCAGCGTAGAAGGAGGGTTGAGCACAGATACGCAGTATTTT. Translation: CASSVEGGLSTDTQYF.

The chain combines TRBV6-1 with TRBJ2-1, with a tentative D call TRBD2 (5 bases). Germline CDR1 is MNHNS and CDR2 is SASEGT. The CDR3 contains 14 residues. Trimming removed 2 bases at V and 8 bases at J, with 13 bases between. This CDR3 reads CASSEYPGWDEQFF. The DNA of the CDR3 is TGTGCCAGCAGTGAATACCCGGGGTGGGATGAGCAGTTCTTC.

This chain links TRBV7-9 with TRBJ1-4, with D possibly being TRBD1 (5 bases). Trimming took 5 bases from V and 10 from J, leaving 11 bases between them. CDR3 size: 12 residues. CDR1 SEHNR and CDR2 FQNEAQ come from the germline V gene (reference sequence). The chain's CDR3 is CASSPGPGKLFF. In nucleotides, the CDR3 is TGTGCCAGCAGCCCAGGGCCGGGAAAACTGTTTTTT. Looking up the rest from reference TRBV7-9 and TRBJ1-4 gives the full variable domain: DTGVSQNPRHKITKRGQNVTFRCDPISEHNRLYWYRQTLGQGPEFLTYFQNEAQLEKSRLLSDRFSAERPKGSFSTLEIQRTEQGDSAMYLCASSPGPGKLFFGSGTQLSVL.

The V call is TRBV11-3, the J call TRBJ2-1; 11 positions match TRBD2. Germline assignment: CDR1 SGHNT and CDR2 YENEEA. The CDR3 length is 14 residues. After removal of 4 bases from V and 6 bases from J, the junction contained 2 bases not matched to a gene. Here the CDR3 DNA reads TGTGCCAGCAGCTCGGGACTAGCGGTCAATGAGCAGTTCTTC. Amino acids: CASSSGLAVNEQFF. The whole variable domain, filled in from reference TRBV11-3 and TRBJ2-1, reads EAGVVQSPRYKIIEKKQPVAFWCNPISGHNTLYWYLQNLGQGPELLIRYENEEAVDDSQLPKDRFSAERLKGVDSTLKIQPAELGDSAVYLCASSSGLAVNEQFFGPGTRLTVL.

The J gene is TRBJ2-7, the V gene TRBV28, with D perhaps matching TRBD1 (6 bases). Trimming left V 5 bases short and J 2 bases short, with 19 bases between. Germline CDR1 MDHEN, CDR2 SYDVKM. This CDR3 comprises 16 residues. This CDR3 reads CASSHNPDRSPYEQYF. CDR3 coding DNA: TGTGCCAGCAGTCATAATCCGGACAGAAGCCCCTACGAGCAGTACTTC.

The genes are TRBV28 and TRBJ1-6; D is unresolved. Deletions cut 5 bases from V and 8 bases from J, with 13 bases between. Germline loops: CDR1 MDHEN, CDR2 SYDVKM. The CDR3 has 14 amino acids. The CDR3 DNA sequence: TGTGCCAGCAGTAGCGCAGTAACATATTCACCCCTCCACTTT. It yields the protein CASSSAVTYSPLHF.

This clone was seen just once. CDR3 nucleotides: TGTGCCAGCAGTGGCGGGACAGTCCCCTACGAGCAGTACTTC. Protein sequence: CASSGGTVPYEQYF. The chain employs TRBV2 and TRBJ2-7; a possible D gene is TRBD1 (7 bases). Germline CDR1 is SNHLY and CDR2 is FYNNEI. The V end lost 4 bases, the J end lost 2 bases, and 12 bases lay between the germline ends. The CDR3 consists of 14 residues.

The rearrangement joins TRBV7-3 to TRBJ2-5; D is undetermined. The germline V and J ends were trimmed by 5 bases and 10 bases, with 17 bases remaining between them. This CDR3 spans 13 amino acids. Germline CDR1 SGHTA, CDR2 FQGTGA. The chain's CDR3 is CASSLTPFGDQYF. CDR3 bases: TGTGCCAGCAGCCTCACCCCCTTCGGTGACCAGTACTTC.

The chain has TRBV14 and TRBJ2-5, with 9 bases identical to TRBD1. The CDR3 has 14 residues. Germline values: CDR1 SGHDN, CDR2 FVKESK. V dropped 8 bases and J dropped 7; count of bases not matched to a gene: 11. The CDR3 DNA is TGTGCCAGCGGCGGGACAGGGTATCTTGGGACCCAGTACTTC. Translation gives CASGGTGYLGTQYF. Full variable domain (outside the CDR3, taken from reference TRBV14 and TRBJ2-5): EAGVTQFPSHSVIEKGQTVTLRCDPISGHDNLYWYRRVMGKEIKFLLHFVKESKQDESGMPNNRFLAERTGGTYSTLKVQPAELEDSGVYFCASGGTGYLGTQYFGPGTRLLVL.

CDR3 bases: TGTGCCAGCAGTGAGGGCCTTGGCCCTCCCTACGAGCAGTACTTC. Amino acid sequence: CASSEGLGPPYEQYF. The genes are TRBV2 and TRBJ2-7, with D unresolved. Per germline, CDR1 SNHLY and CDR2 FYNNEI. The CDR3 covers 15 residues. Trimming removed 3 bases at V and 2 bases at J, with 14 bases between.

On this clone itself: The sample carries other DNA sequences with the same CDR3. This chain connects TRBV5-1 to TRBJ2-3, with a weak D call TRBD2 (5 bases). This CDR3 spans 15 amino acids. From germline, CDR1 is SGHRS and CDR2 YFSETQ. The germline V and J ends were trimmed by 2 bases and 0 bases, with 10 bases remaining between them. The CDR3 DNA follows: TGCGCCAGCAGCTTAGGACGGACTAGCACAGATACGCAGTATTTT. This translates into CASSLGRTSTDTQYF.

This clone turned up a few times. The chain uses TRBV28 and TRBJ2-1; weak D call: TRBD2 (6 bases). Germline lookup yields CDR1 MDHEN and CDR2 SYDVKM. V was cut by 6 bases and J by 7 bases, with 10 bases left in between. The CDR3 covers 12 residues. This chain's CDR3 is CASRAGSNEQFF. The CDR3 nucleotides are TGTGCCAGCAGGGCGGGGTCTAATGAGCAGTTCTTC.

This chain uses TRBV30 with TRBJ2-7, with 7 bases lining up with TRBD2. J lost 0 bases, V lost 3 bases, and 8 bases had no gene match. Germline lookup yields CDR1 GTSNPN and CDR2 SVGIG (reference sequence). The CDR3 is 15 amino acids. CDR3 in amino acids: CAWRGSGVSSYEQYF. For the CDR3, the DNA is TGTGCCTGGAGGGGGAGCGGGGTTAGCTCCTACGAGCAGTACTTC.

Only one count was recorded for this clone. J is TRBJ2-7 and V is TRBV5-6; 8 bases are shared with TRBD1. The CDR3 sequence is 18 residues long. J lost 4 bases, V lost 5 bases, and 20 bases had no gene match. The V gene's germline CDR1 is SGHDT and CDR2 YYEEEE. CDR3 in amino acids: CASSSTGTGYYFLYEQYF. CDR3 nucleotide sequence: TGTGCCAGCAGTTCAACCGGGACAGGATACTACTTCCTTTACGAGCAGTACTTC.

The rearrangement joins TRBV27 to TRBJ2-1; 10 bases are a match to TRBD1. In germline, CDR1 is MNHEY, CDR2 SMNVEV (reference sequence). This CDR3 region has 13 residues. V dropped 4 bases and J dropped 6; count of bases not matched to a gene: 0. The CDR3 protein is CASSWDRGNEQFF. The CDR3 DNA reads as TGTGCCAGCAGTTGGGACAGGGGCAATGAGCAGTTCTTC.

This chain links TRBV20-1 with TRBJ2-3, with D perhaps TRBD1 (6 bases). The CDR3 spans 15 residues. Germline CDR1 DFQATT, CDR2 SNEGSKA (reference sequence). Trimming removed 3 bases at V and 6 bases at J, with 19 bases between. The CDR3 bases are TGCAGTGCTAGTTCTCCGGGACAAGCGCAGGATACGCAGTATTTT. Translation: CSASSPGQAQDTQYF.

The chain joins TRBV30 to TRBJ1-5, with D possibly being TRBD1 (6 bases). This CDR3 has 16 residues. The germline V and J ends were trimmed by 3 bases and 0 bases, with 15 bases remaining between them. Per germline, CDR1 GTSNPN and CDR2 SVGIG (reference sequence). The CDR3 reads CAWSPKQGVSNQPQHF. The CDR3 region has the DNA TGTGCCTGGAGCCCGAAACAGGGAGTTAGCAATCAGCCCCAGCATTTT.